Shown below are 20 T cell receptor beta chains from a single sample sequenced in a study of shared clonotypes between healthy human individuals. Using immunoSEQ multiplex PCR, the repertoire was profiled, and TCRdb retains in-frame clones only, with some absent. The table lists millions of clones, approximately 94% of them singletons. Terminally differentiated effector memory CD45RA+ cells were excluded by CCR7 positive selection of CD45RO-negative cells. The material sequenced was naive CD8+ T cells sorted from blood. These receptors were collected from a man aged 18 to 30 in good health.

In regard to this clone: Other DNA sequences in the sample encode the same CDR3. This rearrangement joins TRBV13 to TRBJ2-5; D remains unclear. Germline CDR1 and CDR2: PRHDT and FYEKMQ (reference sequence). With 0 bases removed from V and 3 bases from J, the gap between germline ends came to 5 bases. The CDR3 is 13 residues long. CDR3 DNA: TGTGCCAGCAGCTTAGGGGGGAAAGAGACCCAGTACTTC. Protein product: CASSLGGKETQYF. The full variable domain, rest sourced from reference TRBV13 and TRBJ2-5, is AAGVIQSPRHLIKEKRETATLKCYPIPRHDTVYWYQQGPGQDPQFLISFYEKMQSDKGSIPDRFSAQQFSDYHSELNMSSLELGDSALYFCASSLGGKETQYFGPGTRLLVL.

Concerning this clone itself: This sample also contains other DNA sequences that code for the same CDR3. The V call is TRBV7-8, the J call TRBJ2-7; the D is unclear. The germline V gene encodes CDR1 SGHVS and CDR2 FQNEAQ. This CDR3 is built from 13 residues. Trimming took off 1 base at V and 3 bases at J, with 7 bases between the two ends. Here the CDR3 reads CASSLGYSYEQYF. As DNA, the CDR3 is TGTGCCAGCAGCTTAGGGTACAGCTACGAGCAGTACTTC.

Comment on this clone: Distinct nucleotide sequences in the sample also encode this CDR3. This chain connects TRBV27 to TRBJ2-1; 9 nucleotides line up with TRBD2. This CDR3 contains 14 residues. V lost 5 bases and J lost 4; bases outside the gene matches: 3. Germline V gene sequence: CDR1 MNHEY, CDR2 SMNVEV (reference sequence). CDR3 in amino acids: CASSLAGPYNEQFF. The CDR3 bases are TGTGCCAGCAGTCTAGCGGGACCTTACAATGAGCAGTTCTTC.

The CDR3 DNA is TGTGCCAGCAGCTCCCCCCTTGGACAGCAGTACTTC. Protein product: CASSSPLGQQYF. This chain links TRBV7-9 with TRBJ2-7; D not certain. The V gene lost 4 bases and the J gene lost 8 bases, with 12 bases spanning the gap. Germline V gene lookup returns CDR1 SEHNR and CDR2 FQNEAQ (reference sequence). The CDR3 length is 12 residues.

J is TRBJ1-1 and V is TRBV7-8; 7 bases match TRBD1. With V trimmed by 1 base and J by 0 bases, 11 bases remained unmatched. The germline V gene encodes CDR1 SGHVS and CDR2 FQNEAQ. The CDR3 sequence is 18 residues long. The CDR3 region is CASSLVYREGGLNTEAFF. The CDR3 DNA sequence: TGTGCCAGCAGCTTAGTTTACCGGGAAGGGGGCCTGAACACTGAAGCTTTCTTT.

V is TRBV5-1 and J is TRBJ1-1; the match to TRBD1 covers 7 bases. CDR1 is SGHRS, CDR2 YFSETQ, per germline. After removal of 2 bases from V and 7 bases from J, the junction contained 5 bases not matched to a gene. This CDR3 is built from 13 residues. The CDR3 region is CASSLSGGIEAFF. DNA of the CDR3: TGCGCCAGCAGCTTATCAGGGGGGATTGAAGCTTTCTTT.

The chain recombines TRBV4-1 with TRBJ1-6, with no clear D. CDR3 length: 15 amino acids. With 2 bases removed from V and 7 bases from J, the gap between germline ends came to 12 bases. CDR1 MGHRA and CDR2 YSYEKL come from the germline V gene. The CDR3: CASSQSQHNNSPLHF. CDR3 DNA: TGCGCCAGCAGCCAATCGCAACACAACAATTCACCCCTCCACTTT.

The rearrangement uses TRBV6-6 and TRBJ2-2, with D unresolved. The germline CDR1 and CDR2 sequences are MNHNY and SVGAGI (reference sequence). The CDR3 loop spans 16 amino acids. Deletions cut 0 bases from V and 2 bases from J, with 10 bases between. CDR3 amino acids: CASSYSLQANTGELFF. The CDR3, as DNA: TGTGCCAGCAGTTACTCCCTGCAGGCAAACACCGGGGAGCTGTTTTTT.

V and J are TRBV29-1 and TRBJ1-2; the D is unclear. The germline V gene has CDR1 SQVTM and CDR2 ANQGSEA. The CDR3 is 14 residues long. V was trimmed by 4 bases and J by 2 bases, leaving 14 bases between them. CDR3 residues: CSVVWSGTNYGYTF. CDR3 sequence (DNA): TGCAGCGTTGTTTGGTCGGGCACCAACTATGGCTACACCTTC.

Comment on this clone: Other DNA sequences of this sample code for an identical CDR3. The V and J genes are TRBV29-1 and TRBJ2-7; D is perhaps TRBD1 (5 bases). Germline V gene data show CDR1 as SQVTM and CDR2 as ANQGSEA. CDR3 length: 14 amino acids. V was clipped by 5 bases and J by 0 bases, with 14 bases between them. CDR3 protein: CSVIDRDSSYEQYF. CDR3 bases: TGCAGCGTTATAGACCGAGACAGCTCCTACGAGCAGTACTTC.

The gene calls are TRBV9 and TRBJ2-3, with 7 bases aligning to TRBD2. Trimming took 4 bases from V and 3 from J; bases not matched to a gene: 5. Germline V gene lookup returns CDR1 SGDLS and CDR2 YYNGEE. The CDR3 spans 14 residues. The CDR3 loop reads CASSLQRETDTQYF. The CDR3 nucleotides read TGTGCCAGCAGCCTCCAGCGGGAAACAGATACGCAGTATTTT.

Only one count was recorded for this clone. This may be a read error, as it is one base from a much larger clone. Additional DNA sequences in this sample encode the identical CDR3. The CDR3 region has the DNA TGCAGCGCCCTGACAGGGAACACCGGGGAGCTGTTTTTT. Translation gives CSALTGNTGELFF. The genes are TRBV29-1 and TRBJ2-2; D might be TRBD1 (6 bases). This CDR3 has 13 amino acids. Germline values: CDR1 SQVTM, CDR2 ANQGSEA. With 7 bases removed from V and 1 base from J, the gap between germline ends came to 10 bases.

The V gene is TRBV6-5, the J gene TRBJ2-1, with 11 positions matching TRBD1. Germline assignment: CDR1 MNHEY and CDR2 SVGAGI. The CDR3 totals 14 residues. The V gene end was trimmed by 4 bases and the J gene end by 6 bases; junction bases not matched to a gene: 2. CDR3 residues: CASSSGTGGNEQFF. CDR3 in DNA: TGTGCCAGCAGTTCCGGGACAGGGGGCAATGAGCAGTTCTTC.

The table lists this clone with a count of one. This sequence joins TRBV7-9 and TRBJ2-7, with TRBD2 as a possible D gene (5 bases). Trimming left V 3 bases short and J 5 bases short, with 11 bases between. Germline V gene sequence: CDR1 SEHNR, CDR2 FQNEAQ (reference sequence). This CDR3 is built from 13 residues. The CDR3, as DNA: TGTGCCAGCAGCTTCTGGCCGGGGAACGAGCAGTACTTC. Its translation is CASSFWPGNEQYF.

This clone occurred once. The V gene is TRBV15, the J gene TRBJ2-7; 7 bases are shared with TRBD1. Trimming took 0 bases from V and 2 from J; bases not matched to a gene: 7. Germline assignment: CDR1 LNHNV and CDR2 YYDKDF (reference sequence). This CDR3 region has 16 residues. The CDR3 nucleotides are TGTGCCACCAGCAGAGATCACTTAGGGACAGCCTACGAGCAGTACTTC. Its protein product is CATSRDHLGTAYEQYF.

The chain combines TRBV27 with TRBJ2-7; the D gene is possibly TRBD2 (6 bases). The length of the CDR3 is 15 residues. Germline lookup yields CDR1 MNHEY and CDR2 SMNVEV (reference sequence). Trimming removed 6 bases at V and 0 bases at J, with 15 bases between. CDR3 nucleotide sequence: TGTGCCAGCAGAATGGGGGGTCCAGGCTCCTACGAGCAGTACTTC. Translating it yields CASRMGGPGSYEQYF.

This clone was counted once. The CDR3: CASSQGLEGLNYGYTF. DNA of the CDR3: TGCGCCAGCAGCCAAGGATTGGAGGGCCTAAACTATGGCTACACCTTC. This chain uses TRBV4-3 with TRBJ1-2; D unresolved. The ends were cut back, 1 base at V and 2 bases at J, with 14 bases in the middle. The CDR3 spans 16 residues. Germline CDR1 and CDR2: LGHNA and YSLEER.

The V call is TRBV2, the J call TRBJ2-7; 9 bases agree with TRBD1. V dropped 3 bases and J dropped 6; count of bases not matched to a gene: 6. This CDR3 comprises 14 residues. The germline V gene encodes CDR1 SNHLY and CDR2 FYNNEI. This CDR3 is CASSEWTGVFEQYF. As DNA, the CDR3 is TGTGCCAGCAGTGAGTGGACAGGGGTCTTCGAGCAGTACTTC.

The chain joins TRBV30 to TRBJ1-6; D is perhaps TRBD1 (6 bases). The CDR3 spans 15 residues. Germline V gene sequence: CDR1 GTSNPN, CDR2 SVGIG (reference sequence). V was pared by 0 bases and J by 13 bases, with 19 bases between. This chain's CDR3 is CAWSVGQGLIDPLHF. CDR3 bases: TGTGCCTGGAGTGTAGGGCAGGGGCTCATAGATCCCCTCCACTTT. Combining the CDR3 with reference TRBV30 and TRBJ1-6 gives the whole variable domain SQTIHQWPATLVQPVGSPLSLECTVEGTSNPNLYWYRQAAGRGLQLLFYSVGIGQISSEVPQNLSASRPQDRQFILSSKKLLLSDSGFYLCAWSVGQGLIDPLHFGNGTRLTVT.

V is TRBV6-1 and J is TRBJ1-2; D remains ambiguous. CDR3 length equals 15 residues. Per the germline V gene, CDR1 is MNHNS and CDR2 is SASEGT. Trimming took off 3 bases at V and 0 bases at J, with 11 bases between the two ends. For the CDR3, the DNA is TGTGCCAGCAGTGAGTGGCCTATATCTAACTATGGCTACACCTTC. As protein: CASSEWPISNYGYTF.